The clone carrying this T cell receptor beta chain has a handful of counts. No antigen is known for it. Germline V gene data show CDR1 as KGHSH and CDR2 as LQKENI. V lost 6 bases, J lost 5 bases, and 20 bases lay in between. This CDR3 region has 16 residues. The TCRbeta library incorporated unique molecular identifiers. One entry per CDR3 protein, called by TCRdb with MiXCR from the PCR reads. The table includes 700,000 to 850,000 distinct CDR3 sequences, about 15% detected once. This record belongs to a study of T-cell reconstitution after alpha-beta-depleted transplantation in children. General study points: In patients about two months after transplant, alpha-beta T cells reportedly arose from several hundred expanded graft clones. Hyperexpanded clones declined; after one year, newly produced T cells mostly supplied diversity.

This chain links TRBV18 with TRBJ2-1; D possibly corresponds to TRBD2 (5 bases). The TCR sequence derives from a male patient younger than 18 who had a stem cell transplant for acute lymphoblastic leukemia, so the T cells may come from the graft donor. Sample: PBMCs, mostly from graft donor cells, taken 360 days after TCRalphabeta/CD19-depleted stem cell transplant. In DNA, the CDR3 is TGTGCCAGCTCTCCCTTCCCTCCGGGGTTTGACAATGAGCAGTTCTTC. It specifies CASSPFPPGFDNEQFF.